These T cell receptor beta chains were read from a single sample in a study of T-cell memory formation after mild COVID-19. MiXCR, run by TCRdb on the 5' RACE reads, gives a single entry per CDR3 protein. The repertoire consists of 550,000 to 600,000 distinct CDR3 sequences, with less than 25% occurring once and the leading ten covering roughly 9.1%. Sequences were obtained from PBMCs or a T cell subset sorted from them (not recorded which). The receptor source for this set is an adult woman who had mild COVID-19 (a few samples of this study predate the infection). Cell type and time point are not known. Each CDR3 is given with its conserved first and last residue. The D gene is left open where the match is weak. A row's size may be missing; if present it is once, few, many or a size class.

>TRBJ1-5|TRBV4-1|TRBD1|-
TGCGCCAGCAGCCCATGGGCACAGGGGTCCCAGCCCCAGCATTTT
CASSPWAQGSQPQHF
>TRBJ2-3|TRBV4-3|-|-
TGCGCCAGCAGCCAAGGGGACGGGACAGATACGCAGTATTTT
CASSQGDGTDTQYF
>TRBJ2-2|TRBV7-9|-|-
TGTGCCAGCAGCTCCCCTCCAGGCTCAGCGAACACCGGGGAGCTGTTTTTT
CASSSPPGSANTGELFF
>TRBJ1-3|TRBV5-1|-|few
TGCGCCAGCAGCTTGGGACAGCGCTCTGGAAACACCATATATTTT
CASSLGQRSGNTIYF
>TRBJ2-3|TRBV6-4|-|-
TGTGCCAGCAGTGACTCGGGGGGCAGCACAGATACGCAGTATTTT
CASSDSGGSTDTQYF
>TRBJ2-1|TRBV6-5|-|-
TGTGCCAGCAGTTCTCCTAGCGCCCTTGAGCAGTTCTTC
CASSSPSALEQFF
>TRBJ1-6|TRBV9|-|-
TGTGCCAGCAGCGGAATTAGCTCCTATAATTCACCCCTCCACTTT
CASSGISSYNSPLHF
>TRBJ2-3|TRBV5-1|-|few
TGCGCCAGCAGCTTGGTTCCTCGCGGGGGCGGGGATACGCAGTATTTT
CASSLVPRGGGDTQYF
>TRBJ2-1|TRBV27|TRBD2|few
TGTGCCAGCAGTTTAAAGGCGGGAGGCTACAATGAGCAGTTCTTC
CASSLKAGGYNEQFF
>TRBJ2-1|TRBV4-3|-|few
TGCGCCAGCAGCCAAGGAAGCGGAGCACGCGGTGAGCAGTTCTTC
CASSQGSGARGEQFF
>TRBJ2-1|TRBV30|-|-
TGTGCCTGGAGTCCTCGAAAGTTTGAGCAGTTCTTC
CAWSPRKFEQFF
>TRBJ1-2|TRBV29-1|-|-
TGCAGCGTTGAAGCAGGGCACTATGGCTACACCTTC
CSVEAGHYGYTF
>TRBJ1-3|TRBV27|-|-
TGTGCCAGCGCCACAGGTCTCCCCGGAAACACCATATATTTT
CASATGLPGNTIYF
>TRBJ2-3|TRBV12-3/TRBV12-4|TRBD2|few
TGTGCCAGCAGTGGGGGACTAGCAGTCTTTAGCACAGATACGCAGTATTTT
CASSGGLAVFSTDTQYF
>TRBJ1-6|TRBV2|TRBD1|-
TGTGCCAGCAAGGTGGGACAGGGCTATTCACCCCTCCACTTT
CASKVGQGYSPLHF
>TRBJ2-7|TRBV13|TRBD1|once
TGTGCCAGCAGCCCTGTCCCGGGACAGGGGGCGAACCTCTACGAGCAGTACTTC
CASSPVPGQGANLYEQYF
>TRBJ2-3|TRBV10-3|-|few
TGTGCCATCAGAGCGGAGCGAGGCACAGATACGCAGTATTTT
CAIRAERGTDTQYF
>TRBJ1-2|TRBV5-6|-|-
TGTGCCAGCAGCTCTTACCTCAGCTACAGGGCCTATGGCTACACCTTC
CASSSYLSYRAYGYTF
>TRBJ2-1|TRBV5-6|-|few
TGTGCCAGCAGCTTCAATCAGGAGCACAATGAGCAGTTCTTC
CASSFNQEHNEQFF
>TRBJ2-3|TRBV20-1|-|-
TGCAGTGTTTTGCCAGCCGATACGCAGTATTTT
CSVLPADTQYF
>TRBJ2-7|TRBV11-2|TRBD1|-
TGTGCCAGCAGCTTGGGGCCAGGGGGTTACGAGCAGTACTTC
CASSLGPGGYEQYF
>TRBJ2-3|TRBV25-1|-|-
TGTGCCAGCAGTCCCTCGAGGCGGCAGTATTTT
CASSPSRRQYF
>TRBJ2-7|TRBV5-1|-|few
TGCGCCAGCAGCTGGGACACGAGCTCCTACGAGCAGTACTTC
CASSWDTSSYEQYF
>TRBJ2-2|TRBV10-3|TRBD1|-
TGTGCCATCAGACCCGGGACAGGGGTCGGGGAGCTGTTTTTT
CAIRPGTGVGELFF
>TRBJ2-2|TRBV12-3/TRBV12-4|-|few
TGTGCCAGCAGTCCCCAAGCGGGCACCGGGGAGCTGTTTTTT
CASSPQAGTGELFF
>TRBJ2-1|TRBV30|TRBD1|few
TGTGCCGGGGGACAGGGGAATGAGCAGTTCTTC
CAGGQGNEQFF
>TRBJ2-1|TRBV6-5|-|-
TGTGCCAGCAGTTACGCCGCCGGGAGTAATGAGCAGTTCTTC
CASSYAAGSNEQFF
>TRBJ2-1|TRBV29-1|TRBD2|-
TGCAGCGTTGAAGATACCGGGAGGCGCAATGAGCAGTTCTTC
CSVEDTGRRNEQFF
>TRBJ2-2|TRBV6-2/TRBV6-3|-|-
TGTGCCAGCAGCCGGTCAGGGGGGCAGGGCACCGGGGAGCTGTTTTTT
CASSRSGGQGTGELFF
>TRBJ2-3|TRBV6-1|TRBD1|-
TGTGCCAGCAGTGTTCAGGGGGCATTAGATACGCAGTATTTT
CASSVQGALDTQYF
>TRBJ2-7|TRBV5-5|-|many
TGTGCCAGCAGCTTGGAATCCCACCCAACCTACGAGCAGTACTTC
CASSLESHPTYEQYF
>TRBJ2-1|TRBV29-1|TRBD1|-
TGCAGCGTTGAAGATGGAAGGAGGACAGGGGCCTACAATGAGCAGTTCTTC
CSVEDGRRTGAYNEQFF
>TRBJ1-4|TRBV7-2|-|-
TGTGCCAGCAGCCGCAGGGGTTGGGCTAATGAAAAACTGTTTTTT
CASSRRGWANEKLFF
>TRBJ1-1|TRBV7-9|-|many
TGTGCCAGCAGCAAAGGACCAGACACTGAAGCTTTCTTT
CASSKGPDTEAFF
>TRBJ2-1|TRBV7-3|-|few
TGTGCCAGCAGCTTCCGGGGCGGTGAGCAGTTCTTC
CASSFRGGEQFF
>TRBJ1-5|TRBV20-1|-|-
TGCAGTGCTCGGTACAGGGTGTATAGCAATCAGCCCCAGCATTTT
CSARYRVYSNQPQHF
>TRBJ2-1|TRBV15|-|-
TGTGCCACCAGCAGAGAAGGCGGGGGCAGCTACAATGAGCAGTTCTTC
CATSREGGGSYNEQFF
>TRBJ2-5|TRBV3-1|TRBD1|few
TGTGCCAGCAGCCAAGATCTTCCAAGGGGGCAGGAGACCCAGTACTTC
CASSQDLPRGQETQYF
>TRBJ2-7|TRBV29-1|-|few
TGCAGCGTTAAATCTCCGGGACTGACCTACGAGCAGTACTTC
CSVKSPGLTYEQYF
>TRBJ2-1|TRBV12-3/TRBV12-4|-|few
TGTGCCAGCAGTTTATCCCCTAGGATCAACAATGAGCAGTTCTTC
CASSLSPRINNEQFF
>TRBJ2-5|TRBV19|-|-
TGTGCCAGTAGTACCTCCGGGGCGTGGGAGACCCAGTACTTC
CASSTSGAWETQYF
>TRBJ2-1|TRBV7-3|TRBD2|few
TGTGCCAGCAGCTTATTAGGGACTAGCGGGAGAGGCGAGCAGTTCTTC
CASSLLGTSGRGEQFF
>TRBJ1-2|TRBV7-2|-|-
TGTGCCAGCAGCCTCCCGCAACAGGGATTTTACTATGGCTACACCTTC
CASSLPQQGFYYGYTF
>TRBJ1-2|TRBV5-1|-|few
TGCGCCAGCAGCCCAGGGGACCGGAGGACGCCTTCTAACTATGGCTACACCTTC
CASSPGDRRTPSNYGYTF
>TRBJ2-1|TRBV25-1|TRBD1|many
TGTGCCAGCAGTGTCCAAGGGACAGCTAAATACAATGAGCAGTTCTTC
CASSVQGTAKYNEQFF
>TRBJ2-1|TRBV12-3/TRBV12-4|-|few
TGTGCCAGCAGTTTAGATGTGGGGGTAAACAATGAGCAGTTCTTC
CASSLDVGVNNEQFF
>TRBJ2-2|TRBV6-6|TRBD1|-
TGTGCCAGCAGTCCTCTACAGGGGGCTAGCGGGGAGCTGTTTTTT
CASSPLQGASGELFF
>TRBJ2-5|TRBV7-8|-|-
TGTGCCAGCAGCTATTACAGGGTGGGGACGGAGACCCAGTACTTC
CASSYYRVGTETQYF
>TRBJ2-5|TRBV19|-|-
TGTGCCAGTAGTGAACTAGCCCAAGAGACCCAGTACTTC
CASSELAQETQYF
>TRBJ2-7|TRBV12-3/TRBV12-4|-|-
TGTGCCAGCAGTGTCGCAGAAAAAAACTACGAGCAGTACTTC
CASSVAEKNYEQYF
>TRBJ2-7|TRBV15|-|-
TGTGCCACCAGCAGAGGGTCTAGCCTCTACGAGCAGTACTTC
CATSRGSSLYEQYF
>TRBJ1-1|TRBV20-1|TRBD1|-
TGCAGTGCTAGAGCCCTGGGACAGGGTGCCACTGAAGCTTTCTTT
CSARALGQGATEAFF
>TRBJ1-5|TRBV6-2/TRBV6-3|-|-
TGTGCCAGCAGCAGACGGCAGGGGAGCAATCAGCCCCAGCATTTT
CASSRRQGSNQPQHF
>TRBJ2-1|TRBV20-1|-|-
TGCAGTGCTAGAGTTCATGGGGCAGGCAGGGTCAATGAGCAGTTCTTC
CSARVHGAGRVNEQFF